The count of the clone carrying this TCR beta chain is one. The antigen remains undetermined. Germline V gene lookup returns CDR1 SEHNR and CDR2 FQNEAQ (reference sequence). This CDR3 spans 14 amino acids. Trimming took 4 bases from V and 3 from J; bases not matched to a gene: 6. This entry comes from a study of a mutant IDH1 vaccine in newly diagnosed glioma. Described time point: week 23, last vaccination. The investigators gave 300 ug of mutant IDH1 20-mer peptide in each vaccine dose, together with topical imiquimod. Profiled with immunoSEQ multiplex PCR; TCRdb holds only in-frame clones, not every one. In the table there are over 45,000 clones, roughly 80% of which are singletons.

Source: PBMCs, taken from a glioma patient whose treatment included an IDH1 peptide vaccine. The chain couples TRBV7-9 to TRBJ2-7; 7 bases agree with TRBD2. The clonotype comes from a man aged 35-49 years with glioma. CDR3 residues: CASSSGWGGYEQYF. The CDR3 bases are TGTGCCAGCAGCTCAGGGTGGGGGGGCTACGAGCAGTACTTC.